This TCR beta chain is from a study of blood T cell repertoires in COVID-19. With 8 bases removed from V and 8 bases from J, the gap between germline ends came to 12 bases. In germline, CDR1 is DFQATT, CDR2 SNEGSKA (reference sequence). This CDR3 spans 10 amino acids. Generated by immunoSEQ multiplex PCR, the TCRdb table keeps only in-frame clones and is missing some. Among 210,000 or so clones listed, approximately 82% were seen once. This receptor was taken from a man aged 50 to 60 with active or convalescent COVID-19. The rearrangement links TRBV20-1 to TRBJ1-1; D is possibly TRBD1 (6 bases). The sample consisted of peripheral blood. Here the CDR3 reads CSQGNIEAFF. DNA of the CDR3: TGCAGTCAGGGGAATATCGAAGCTTTCTTT.